Listed below are T cell receptor beta chains from one sample, sequenced in a study of human T cells and chemical hapten exposure. TCRdb independently ran MiXCR on the RACE reads; one entry per CDR3 protein. The table has about 340,000 distinct CDR3 sequences, around 7% seen once; the top ten hold 7% to 10%. This sample comprised whole blood, obtained in connection with sensitization to the hapten diphenylcyclopropenone (DPC). The receptors here all came from a woman between 18 and 30 years old with alopecia areata. Some clones in this sample may be carry-over from other donors' samples. CDR3s include the opening cysteine and the closing phenylalanine or tryptophan. D genes are given only for firm matches. Only part of the rows carry a size: once, few, many, or a class if the clone is expanded.

>TRBV5-1|TRBJ2-2|NA|NA
CASSLIQRNTGELFF
TGCGCCAGCAGCTTGATACAGAGGAACACCGGGGAGCTGTTTTTT
>TRBV28|TRBJ2-1|many|TRBD1
CASSFQGQGYNEQFF
TGTGCCAGCAGTTTTCAGGGACAGGGATACAATGAGCAGTTCTTC
>TRBV7-9|TRBJ2-5|NA|TRBD2
CASSLSLTGTIQETQYF
TGTGCCAGCAGCTTAAGCCTCACGGGGACTATACAAGAGACCCAGTACTTC
>TRBV12-3/TRBV12-4|TRBJ2-5|many|TRBD2
CASSLGGGARETQYF
TGTGCCAGCAGTTTGGGCGGGGGGGCCAGAGAGACCCAGTACTTC
>TRBV18|TRBJ2-1|few|TRBD2
CASSPNLGLGLNEQFF
TGTGCCAGCTCACCAAACCTCGGACTAGGTCTCAATGAGCAGTTCTTC
>TRBV12-3/TRBV12-4|TRBJ1-2|few|TRBD1
CASSSGTGFEETGYGYTF
TGTGCCAGCAGTTCCGGGACAGGGTTTGAGGAGACGGGGTATGGCTACACCTTC
>TRBV4-2|TRBJ2-5|many|TRBD1
CASSQDTGQGSAQYF
TGTGCCAGCAGCCAAGATACCGGACAGGGTTCGGCCCAGTACTTC
>TRBV10-3|TRBJ1-4|NA|TRBD1
CAISSAQTGDEKLFF
TGTGCCATCAGTTCCGCCCAGACAGGGGACGAAAAACTGTTTTTT
>TRBV6-5|TRBJ2-3|NA|NA
CTSSYSGGDTQYF
TGTACCAGCAGTTACTCAGGCGGAGATACGCAGTATTTT
>TRBV2|TRBJ2-1|NA|NA
CASRREGQPNDEQFF
TGTGCCAGCAGGCGGGAAGGACAGCCTAACGATGAGCAGTTCTTC
>TRBV7-9|TRBJ1-6|NA|TRBD1
CASSVGPGQNYNSPLHF
TGTGCCAGCAGCGTGGGGCCGGGACAGAACTATAATTCACCCCTCCACTTT
>TRBV7-2|TRBJ1-2|NA|NA
CASSFAGMIGYTF
TGTGCCAGCAGCTTCGCAGGGATGATTGGCTACACCTTC
>TRBV4-3|TRBJ2-7|NA|TRBD1
CASSHGKIGTGDYEQYF
TGCGCCAGCAGCCATGGGAAGATCGGGACAGGGGACTACGAGCAGTACTTC
>TRBV7-9|TRBJ2-1|NA|TRBD2
CASSLGLAGEQFF
TGTGCCAGCAGCTTAGGACTAGCCGGTGAGCAGTTCTTC
>TRBV18|TRBJ1-1|few|TRBD1
CASSRGTGDTEAFF
TGTGCCAGCTCGCGCGGGACAGGCGACACTGAAGCTTTCTTT
>TRBV29-1|TRBJ1-2|few|NA
CSVSSSYGYTF
TGCAGCGTTTCGTCCAGCTATGGCTACACCTTC
>TRBV29-1|TRBJ2-3|many|TRBD1
CSSRTGTYTDTQYF
TGCAGCTCACGGACAGGGACCTACACAGATACGCAGTATTTT
>TRBV7-6|TRBJ2-5|few|TRBD1
CASSALPGQGKETQYF
TGTGCCAGCAGCGCTCTCCCGGGACAGGGTAAAGAGACCCAGTACTTC
>TRBV4-2|TRBJ1-2|many|NA
CASSRPTWAASLSYGYTF
TGTGCCAGCAGCCGTCCCACCTGGGCGGCAAGCCTCAGTTATGGCTACACCTTC
>TRBV7-9|TRBJ2-1|few|NA
CASSLVGRLPPPEQFF
TGTGCCAGCAGCTTAGTAGGGAGACTCCCTCCCCCTGAGCAGTTCTTC
>TRBV6-2/TRBV6-3|TRBJ1-5|few|TRBD1
CASRRNRQGDNQPQHF
TGTGCCAGCAGACGAAATCGACAGGGTGACAATCAGCCCCAGCATTTT
>TRBV7-2|TRBJ2-3|many|TRBD2
CASSLDAGTSGFKYF
TGTGCCAGCAGCTTAGATGCTGGGACTAGCGGGTTTAAATATTTT
>TRBV3-1|TRBJ2-1|many|NA
CASSQAWSSSDEQFF
TGTGCCAGCAGCCAAGCCTGGAGCAGTAGCGATGAGCAGTTCTTC
>TRBV29-1|TRBJ2-1|NA|TRBD2
CSVDASSGAYNEQFF
TGCAGCGTGGATGCATCTAGCGGGGCCTACAATGAGCAGTTCTTC
>TRBV25-1|TRBJ2-7|few|TRBD1
CASSERTGGYEQYF
TGTGCCAGCAGTGAACGGACAGGGGGATACGAGCAGTACTTC
>TRBV20-1|TRBJ2-7|few|NA
CSARAAVGVSYEQYF
TGCAGTGCTAGGGCCGCGGTTGGCGTAAGCTACGAGCAGTACTTC
>TRBV6-2/TRBV6-3|TRBJ2-2|many|NA
CASTQLAGRIQTGELFF
TGTGCCAGCACTCAACTGGCAGGGAGGATCCAAACGGGGGAGCTGTTTTTT
>TRBV2|TRBJ1-2|NA|TRBD1
CATTRQGGYGYTF
TGTGCCACCACAAGACAGGGTGGCTATGGCTACACCTTC
>TRBV4-2|TRBJ1-6|NA|NA
CASSQGRGYNSPLHF
TGTGCCAGCAGCCAAGGGAGGGGGTATAATTCACCCCTCCACTTT
>TRBV12-3/TRBV12-4|TRBJ2-5|NA|TRBD1
CASSLEAWDRGEETQYF
TGTGCCAGCAGTTTAGAAGCCTGGGACAGGGGAGAAGAGACCCAGTACTTC
>TRBV5-4|TRBJ2-2|NA|TRBD2
CASSFGGVPTGELFF
TGTGCCAGCAGCTTTGGGGGGGTCCCCACCGGGGAGCTGTTTTTT
>TRBV20-1|TRBJ2-7|NA|NA
CSARGDTIYEQYF
TGCAGTGCTAGAGGGGACACCATCTACGAGCAGTACTTC
>TRBV29-1|TRBJ1-1|NA|TRBD1
CSADREVTEAFF
TGCAGCGCTGACAGGGAGGTCACTGAAGCTTTCTTT
>TRBV5-1|TRBJ2-5|few|NA
CASSLGRGRETQYF
TGCGCCAGCAGCTTGGGGCGGGGGCGAGAGACCCAGTACTTC
>TRBV3-1|TRBJ2-7|few|NA
CASSQDLADYYEQYF
TGTGCCAGCAGCCAAGACTTGGCCGATTACTACGAGCAGTACTTC